This T cell receptor beta chain was obtained from a study of CD8 T cells in ankylosing spondylitis. Overall study findings and caveats: The authors reported significant enrichment of disease-linked clones in matched ankylosing spondylitis synovial fluid. Previous work reported some of these motif variants in the synovial fluid and blood of reactive arthritis. The authors found the disease-linked clones to be CD8+ and relatively rare in peripheral blood. A TCR beta motif of eight highly homologous variants appeared characteristic of ankylosing spondylitis blood.

Making the TCR beta libraries involved quantitative 5'-RACE with molecular barcodes. TCRdb reprocessed the 5' RACE reads via MiXCR and lists one record per CDR3 protein. The sample comprises 650,000 to 800,000 distinct CDR3 sequences, under 20% of which are singletons, and roughly a fifth rests with the top ten. Germline V gene lookup returns CDR1 MNHNS and CDR2 SASEGT. Trimming cost V 6 bases and J 2 bases; bases outside gene matches: 18. The CDR3 sequence is 19 residues long. As to this clonotype: No antigen is known for it.

This rearrangement joins TRBV6-1 to TRBJ2-3, with 9 positions matching TRBD1. The sequencing sample was made of blood, either unsorted or a sorted T cell fraction (not recorded which). The TCR was taken from a male donor with ankylosing spondylitis. CDR3 protein: CASSPTGTGWNTDTDTQYF. CDR3 DNA sequence: TGTGCCAGCAGCCCGACGGGGACAGGGTGGAACACAGACACAGATACGCAGTATTTT.